Listed below are T cell receptor beta chains from one sample, sequenced in a study of blood T cell repertoires in COVID-19. The assay was immunoSEQ multiplex PCR, and TCRdb's table has in-frame clones only and misses some. The sample has approximately 210,000 clones, 83% seen once. Sequencing was carried out using peripheral blood. These receptors all stem from a woman in her 40s with active or convalescent COVID-19. The CDR3 runs from the conserved cysteine through the conserved F or W. D genes are given only for firm matches. Clone size appears in some rows only: once, few, many, or a class for an expanded clone.

D gene,J gene,clone size,V gene,CDR3 protein,CDR3 DNA
NA,TRBJ2-7,NA,TRBV6-1,CASSEGTLQYF,TGTGCCAGCAGTGAGGGGACACTGCAGTACTTC
NA,TRBJ2-5,NA,TRBV29-1,CSVVRDSRETQYF,TGCAGCGTTGTTCGGGATTCCAGGGAGACCCAGTACTTC
NA,TRBJ1-3,NA,TRBV12-5,CASGASGSGNTIYF,TGTGCTAGTGGAGCTTCTGGCTCTGGAAACACCATATATTTT
TRBD1,TRBJ1-3,NA,TRBV15,CATSRDGPTGGRNTIYF,TGTGCCACCAGCAGAGATGGCCCGACAGGGGGGAGAAACACCATATATTTT
NA,TRBJ2-5,NA,TRBV9,CASSVVGGRQETQYF,TGTGCCAGCAGCGTAGTGGGGGGTCGCCAAGAGACCCAGTACTTC
TRBD2,TRBJ2-7,NA,TRBV30,CACRLAGGGEQYF,TGTGCCTGCAGACTAGCGGGAGGGGGAGAGCAGTACTTC
NA,TRBJ2-1,once,TRBV18,CASSPSDEQFF,TGTGCCAGCTCACCATCGGATGAGCAGTTCTTC
NA,TRBJ2-1,once,TRBV6-5,CASSYEGGIYNEQFF,TGTGCCAGCAGTTACGAGGGCGGAATCTACAATGAGCAGTTCTTC
TRBD2,TRBJ2-7,once,TRBV4-1,CASSLLGLAGGSSYEQYF,TGCGCCAGCAGCCTCCTCGGGCTAGCGGGAGGGAGCTCCTACGAGCAGTACTTC
TRBD1,TRBJ1-6,NA,TRBV18,CASSVLANRGGGSPLHF,TGTGCCAGCTCCGTCCTTGCTAACAGGGGTGGCGGTTCACCCCTCCACTTT
TRBD2,TRBJ2-1,NA,TRBV13,CASSPRGRVSSYNEQFF,TGTGCCAGCAGCCCCCGTGGGAGGGTTAGCTCCTACAATGAGCAGTTCTTC